One sample yielded the 24 T cell receptor beta chains listed below, sequenced in a study of blood T cell repertoires in COVID-19. TCRdb's table, derived via immunoSEQ multiplex PCR, lists solely in-frame clones and lacks some. The table shows fewer than 200,000 clones, with approximately 84% occurring only once. The sequencing sample was made of peripheral blood. Receptors originate from a middle-aged man who had recovered from COVID-19.

The gene calls are TRBV28 and TRBJ2-6, with D tentatively TRBD1 (5 bases). Per the germline V gene, CDR1 is MDHEN and CDR2 is SYDVKM. V shed 2 bases and J shed 0 bases, with 5 bases lying between them. The CDR3 covers 15 residues. This chain's CDR3 is CASSLQGSGANVLTF. CDR3 DNA sequence: TGTGCCAGCAGTTTACAGGGCTCTGGGGCCAACGTCCTGACTTTC.

This chain uses TRBV6-5 with TRBJ2-3; D ambiguous. Germline V CDR1 and CDR2: MNHEY, SVGAGI. V shed 3 bases and J shed 0 bases, with 7 bases lying between them. This CDR3 has 14 amino acids. The CDR3 reads CASSYSVSTDTQYF. CDR3 DNA: TGTGCCAGCAGTTATTCGGTGAGCACAGATACGCAGTATTTT.

V is TRBV6-4 and J is TRBJ1-1; no reliable D call. The germline V and J ends were trimmed by 4 bases and 8 bases, with 14 bases remaining between them. Per the germline V gene, CDR1 is MRHNA and CDR2 is SNTAGT. The CDR3 has 13 residues. The CDR3: CASSAQDGGEAFF. The CDR3 DNA sequence: TGTGCCAGCAGTGCCCAGGACGGCGGGGAAGCTTTCTTT.

The rearrangement joins TRBV27 to TRBJ1-5; D remains unclear. The ends were cut back, 5 bases at V and 1 base at J, with 12 bases in the middle. This CDR3 contains 15 residues. The germline CDR1 and CDR2 sequences are MNHEY and SMNVEV (reference sequence). CDR3 sequence reads: CASSPQEASNQPQHF. The CDR3 DNA follows: TGTGCCAGCAGTCCCCAGGAGGCAAGCAATCAGCCCCAGCATTTT.

This chain links TRBV4-3 with TRBJ2-4; 7 bases line up with TRBD1. The V gene end was trimmed by 0 bases and the J gene end by 7 bases; junction bases not matched to a gene: 9. Germline assignment: CDR1 LGHNA and CDR2 YSLEER. There are 16 residues in the CDR3. CDR3 DNA sequence: TGCGCCAGCAGCCAAGATTATAACAGGGGAGTCAACATTCAGTACTTC. It yields the protein CASSQDYNRGVNIQYF.

The table lists this clone with a few counts. The rearrangement uses TRBV12-3 or TRBV12-4 and TRBJ1-4, with D unresolved. Trimming removed 4 bases at V and 2 bases at J, with 5 bases between. CDR3 length: 13 amino acids. The CDR3 coding sequence is TGTGCCAGCAGTTCCTCGACTAATGAAAAACTGTTTTTT. This sequence encodes CASSSSTNEKLFF.

This sequence joins TRBV12-3 or TRBV12-4 and TRBJ2-1; D perhaps matches TRBD2 (5 bases). The CDR3 runs 13 residues. V lost 3 bases and J lost 11, with 14 bases in between. The CDR3, as DNA: TGTGCCAGCAGTTTTCTGGGCATCGGGAAGCAGTTCTTC. This codes for CASSFLGIGKQFF.

V is TRBV11-3 and J is TRBJ1-2, with D possibly TRBD1 on 5 matching bases. CDR1 and CDR2 (germline): SGHNT, YENEEA. V was shortened by 1 base and J by 3 bases, with 6 bases between the two germline ends. The CDR3 has 13 amino acids. CDR3 sequence reads: CASSLGQYYGYTF. The CDR3 nucleotides read TGTGCCAGCAGCTTAGGACAGTACTATGGCTACACCTTC.

This chain uses TRBV12-5 with TRBJ2-3, with 7 nucleotides matching TRBD2. CDR1 and CDR2 (germline): LGHNT, FRNRAP. The CDR3 loop spans 13 amino acids. The junction had 0 bases not matched to a gene; V was cut back by 0 bases and J by 6 bases. The chain's CDR3 is CASGLVLADTQYF. CDR3 sequence (DNA): TGTGCTAGTGGTTTGGTACTAGCGGATACGCAGTATTTT. Supplemented by reference TRBV12-5 and TRBJ2-3, the full variable domain reads DARVTQTPRHKVTEMGQEVTMRCQPILGHNTVFWYRQTMMQGLELLAYFRNRAPLDDSGMPKDRFSAEMPDATLATLKIQPSEPRDSAVYFCASGLVLADTQYFGPGTRLTVL.

This rearrangement joins TRBV7-2 to TRBJ2-1; possibly TRBD2 for D (6 bases). Germline V gene data show CDR1 as SGHTA and CDR2 as FQGNSA. The germline V and J ends were trimmed by 5 bases and 9 bases, with 14 bases remaining between them. CDR3 size: 13 residues. Written as DNA, the CDR3 is TGTGCCAGCAGCCGTAGCTGGGGGGTTGAGCAGTTCTTC. Translated: CASSRSWGVEQFF.

The CDR3 reads CASSLGHSNYGYTF. The CDR3 region has the DNA TGTGCCAGCAGCCTAGGACACTCTAACTATGGCTACACCTTC. V and J are TRBV28 and TRBJ1-2; D possibly corresponds to TRBD1 (5 bases). The CDR3 has 14 residues. The germline V and J ends were trimmed by 6 bases and 0 bases, with 11 bases remaining between them. The germline gives CDR1 MDHEN, CDR2 SYDVKM.

The V gene is TRBV4-3, the J gene TRBJ2-3, with a possible D match to TRBD2 (5 bases). The V end lost 4 bases, the J end lost 4 bases, and 12 bases lay between the germline ends. The V gene's germline CDR1 is LGHNA and CDR2 YSLEER. The CDR3 covers 14 residues. The CDR3 DNA reads as TGCGCCAGCAGCCCCCAGCGGTTTTCAGATACGCAGTATTTT. Encoded protein: CASSPQRFSDTQYF.

This rearrangement joins TRBV3-1 (or the pseudogene TRBV3-2) to TRBJ2-7, with D perhaps matching TRBD2 (6 bases). Deletions cut 6 bases from V and 9 bases from J, with 18 bases between. The CDR3 runs to 13 residues. Germline V CDR1 and CDR2: LGHDT, YNNKEL (reference sequence). The CDR3 reads CASRSSGTQVQYF. The CDR3 region has the DNA TGTGCCAGCAGATCCTCCGGGACTCAGGTGCAGTACTTC.

This clone was seen a handful of times. This chain connects TRBV19 to TRBJ2-1; D may be TRBD1 (6 bases). V dropped 9 bases and J dropped 5 bases, with 14 bases sitting between them. CDR1 is LNHDA, CDR2 SQIVND, per germline (reference sequence). CDR3 length: 13 amino acids. CDR3 coding DNA: TGTGCCAGCTCCCCGGACAGCGACAATGAGCAGTTCTTC. Amino acid sequence: CASSPDSDNEQFF.

This chain connects TRBV13 to TRBJ2-3; D is possibly TRBD1 (7 bases). V was shortened by 3 bases and J by 4 bases, with 14 bases between the two germline ends. CDR3 length equals 15 residues. Looked up from germline, CDR1 is PRHDT and CDR2 is FYEKMQ (reference sequence). The CDR3 protein is CASSFRQGGPDTQYF. DNA of the CDR3: TGTGCCAGCAGCTTTAGACAGGGAGGTCCAGATACGCAGTATTTT.

The chain combines TRBV27 with TRBJ2-7; 12 bases fit TRBD1. This CDR3 has 14 residues. Germline V gives CDR1 MNHEY, CDR2 SMNVEV (reference sequence). V gave up 8 bases and J gave up 7 bases; unmatched junction bases: 9. CDR3 sequence (DNA): TGTGCCAGCCAGGAGGGACAGGGGGCTGGTGAGCAGTACTTC. This gives the protein CASQEGQGAGEQYF.

The chain recombines TRBV7-8 with TRBJ2-3, with TRBD2 identical over 8 bases. With 4 bases clipped from V and 0 bases from J, the junction kept 3 bases outside the gene matches. Germline V gene sequence: CDR1 SGHVS, CDR2 FQNEAQ. The CDR3 has 15 residues. The DNA of the CDR3 is TGTGCCAGCAGCTCGGTAGCGGGGAGCACAGATACGCAGTATTTT. This translates into CASSSVAGSTDTQYF. Combining the CDR3 with reference TRBV7-8 and TRBJ2-3 gives the whole variable domain GAGVSQSPRYKVAKRGQDVALRCDPISGHVSLFWYQQALGQGPEFLTYFQNEAQLDKSGLPSDRFFAERPEGSVSTLKIQRTQQEDSAVYLCASSSVAGSTDTQYFGPGTRLTVL.

The chain carries TRBV19 and TRBJ2-3; D not certain. Trimming took off 8 bases at V and 3 bases at J, with 12 bases between the two ends. The CDR3 runs to 13 residues. The V gene's germline CDR1 is LNHDA and CDR2 SQIVND (reference sequence). The CDR3: CASPLPLTDTQYF. CDR3 nucleotide sequence: TGTGCCAGTCCCCTTCCCCTAACAGATACGCAGTATTTT.

The chain recombines TRBV10-1 with TRBJ1-3, with 8 bases identical to TRBD1. With V trimmed by 4 bases and J by 4 bases, 9 bases remained unmatched. Per the germline V gene, CDR1 is WNHNN and CDR2 is SYGVQD (reference sequence). The CDR3 is 16 amino acids. As DNA, the CDR3 is TGCGCCAGCAGTGGTTTTCAGGGGGCGAGCGGAAACACCATATATTTT. Protein product: CASSGFQGASGNTIYF.

This clone is labeled medium-sized. The J gene is TRBJ2-1, the V gene TRBV11-1; TRBD2 agrees at 9 bases. The germline CDR1 and CDR2 sequences are SGHAT and FQDESV (reference sequence). The CDR3 is 16 residues long. V was pared by 6 bases and J by 5 bases, with 11 bases of the junction left unmatched. CDR3 in DNA: TGTGCCAGCAGTCATGGTCGGCGGGGGGGGCACAATGAGCAGTTCTTC. This sequence encodes CASSHGRRGGHNEQFF.

This clone showed up just once. The V and J genes are TRBV13 and TRBJ2-1; possible D gene TRBD2, 5 bases. Germline CDR1 and CDR2: PRHDT and FYEKMQ (reference sequence). V was clipped by 6 bases and J by 8 bases, with 11 bases between them. This CDR3 has 12 amino acids. The CDR3 bases are TGTGCCAGCAGTCAAGCGGAGGATGAGCAGTTCTTC. It yields the protein CASSQAEDEQFF.

The chain recombines TRBV4-2 with TRBJ2-7, with TRBD2 as a possible D gene (7 bases). Between the trimmed V and J ends, which lost 4 bases and 2 bases, there was a span of 18 bases. The CDR3 runs to 16 residues. CDR1 and CDR2 from the germline V gene are LGHNA and YNFKEQ. CDR3 in amino acids: CASSPGGGKLTYEQYF. The DNA of the CDR3 is TGTGCCAGCAGCCCGGGGGGCGGGAAGCTGACCTACGAGCAGTACTTC.

The J gene is TRBJ2-3, the V gene TRBV11-2, with TRBD1 as a possible D gene (5 bases). Trimming removed 4 bases from V and 2 bases from J, with 10 bases in between. The CDR3 extends over 14 amino acids. CDR1 and CDR2 (germline): SGHAT, FQNNGV. Written as DNA, the CDR3 is TGTGCCAGCAGCTCAGGGCCAAACACAGATACGCAGTATTTT. Amino acid sequence: CASSSGPNTDTQYF.

The chain couples TRBV7-2 to TRBJ1-4; no clear D gene. Trimming cost V 0 bases and J 4 bases, with 9 bases left between them. The CDR3 runs 15 residues. Germline lookup yields CDR1 SGHTA and CDR2 FQGNSA. The chain's CDR3 is CASSLAPGYNEKLFF. DNA for the CDR3: TGTGCCAGCAGCTTAGCCCCAGGTTATAATGAAAAACTGTTTTTT.